This T cell receptor beta chain was sequenced for a study of CD8 T cells in Susac syndrome. Notes on the study in general: The study's TCR sequencing and HLA analysis covered a relatively small number of individuals, and the study acknowledged this.

This CDR3 spans 13 amino acids. V was pared by 6 bases and J by 6 bases, with 7 bases of the junction left unmatched. The germline V gene has CDR1 MNHEY and CDR2 SVGAGI. TEMRA cells were FACS-enriched, with CD8+ and CD4+ T cells isolated negatively. RNA totalling about 0.45 to 1 ug underwent reverse transcription with random hexamers. immunoSEQ multiplex PCR amplified TCR beta CDR3 across 54 Vbeta, 13 Jbeta. TCRdb called the immunoSEQ multiplex PCR reads again in MiXCR, with one record for every CDR3 protein. Among 70,000 or so distinct CDR3 sequences listed, 85% to 95% were seen once. On this clonotype: Its target is unknown.

The TCR sequence derives from a human donor with multiple sclerosis. This rearrangement joins TRBV6-5 to TRBJ1-2; 7 positions match TRBD1. The sample taken for sequencing was CD8+ T cells from PBMCs. CDR3 DNA: TGTGCCAGCAGGACGAGAGGGGGCGATGGCTACACCTTC. Its protein product is CASRTRGGDGYTF.